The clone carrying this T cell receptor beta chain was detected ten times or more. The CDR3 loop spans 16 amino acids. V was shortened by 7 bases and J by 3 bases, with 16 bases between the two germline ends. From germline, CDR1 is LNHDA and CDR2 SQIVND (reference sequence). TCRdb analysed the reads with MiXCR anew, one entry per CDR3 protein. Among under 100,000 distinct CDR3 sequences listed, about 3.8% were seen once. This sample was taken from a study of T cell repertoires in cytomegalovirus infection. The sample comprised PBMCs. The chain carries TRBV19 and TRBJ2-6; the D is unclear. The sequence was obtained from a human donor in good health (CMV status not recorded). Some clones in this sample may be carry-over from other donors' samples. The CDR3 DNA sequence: TGTGCCAGTATGCCCAAAGTTGGTCATGGGGCCAACGTCCTGACTTTC. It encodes CASMPKVGHGANVLTF.